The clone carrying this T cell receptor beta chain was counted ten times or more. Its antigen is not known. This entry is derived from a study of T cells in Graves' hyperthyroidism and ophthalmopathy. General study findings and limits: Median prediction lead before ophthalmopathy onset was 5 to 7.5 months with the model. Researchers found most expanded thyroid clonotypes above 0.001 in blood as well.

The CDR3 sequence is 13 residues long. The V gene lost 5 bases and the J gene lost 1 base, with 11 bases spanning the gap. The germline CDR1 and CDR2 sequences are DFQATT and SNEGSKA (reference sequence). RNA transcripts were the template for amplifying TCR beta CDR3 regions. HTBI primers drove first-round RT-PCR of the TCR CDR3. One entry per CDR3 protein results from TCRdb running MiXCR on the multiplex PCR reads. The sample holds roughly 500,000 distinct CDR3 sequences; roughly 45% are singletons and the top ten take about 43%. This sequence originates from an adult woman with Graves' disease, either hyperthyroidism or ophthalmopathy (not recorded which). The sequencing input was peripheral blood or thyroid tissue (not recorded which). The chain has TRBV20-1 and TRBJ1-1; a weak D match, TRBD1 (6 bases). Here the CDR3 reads CSAPRQENTEAFF. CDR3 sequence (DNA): TGCAGTGCTCCAAGACAGGAGAACACTGAAGCTTTCTTT.